Below, 17 T cell receptor beta chains from the same sample are listed, as sequenced in a study of blood T cells in healthy people across ages. A second about 7 to 12 cycle PCR used barcoded and J-beta primers. TCRdb fed the 5' RACE reads into MiXCR, producing one record per CDR3 protein. The sample has approximately 1.5 million distinct CDR3 sequences; approximately 42% are singletons. Sequenced material: blood. These receptors originate from a woman younger than 35 in good health.

This clonotype came up many times. The chain couples TRBV27 to TRBJ1-2, with unresolved D. The V gene's germline CDR1 is MNHEY and CDR2 SMNVEV (reference sequence). The CDR3 sequence is 12 residues long. V was shortened by 6 bases and J by 4 bases, with 9 bases between the two germline ends. CDR3 nucleotide sequence: TGTGCCAGCAGCCGCCTTGGCTATGGCTACACCTTC. This encodes CASSRLGYGYTF.

This clonotype was seen a handful of times. At one of its ends the junction is not consistent with the germline gene, which may arise from a read error. The chain joins TRBV5-1 to TRBJ2-2; TRBD1 might be the D (6 bases). Germline loops: CDR1 SGHRS, CDR2 YFSETQ. This CDR3 is built from 15 residues. DNA of the CDR3: TGTGCCAGCAGCTTAATCAGGGGGAACACCGGGGAGCTGTTTTTT. It is translated as CASSLIRGNTGELFF.

The chain combines TRBV27 with TRBJ2-4, with TRBD2 matching 8 bases. The last part of the DNA fits TRBJ2-7 better; the J call may be wrong. The CDR3 extends over 16 amino acids. Germline assignment: CDR1 MNHEY and CDR2 SMNVEV (reference sequence). This CDR3 is CASSFDGGAGAYEQYF. CDR3 nucleotide sequence: TGTGCCAGCAGTTTCGATGGGGGAGCGGGGGCCTACGAGCAGTACTTC.

The chain joins TRBV7-9 to TRBJ2-1; D is unclear. The better agreement between TRBJ2-7 and the DNA end casts doubt on the J call. This CDR3 is built from 16 residues. The germline V gene has CDR1 SEHNR and CDR2 FQNEAQ (reference sequence). CDR3 in amino acids: CASSSSVNGFSNEQYF. The DNA of the CDR3 is TGTGCCAGCAGCTCATCCGTTAATGGTTTCAGTAATGAGCAGTACTTC.

The table lists this clonotype with many counts. The gene calls are TRBV12-3 or TRBV12-4 and TRBJ1-5; weak D call: TRBD1 (6 bases). The V gene lost 3 bases and the J gene lost 1 base, with 10 bases spanning the gap. The CDR3 contains 15 residues. CDR3 coding DNA: TGTGCCAGCAGTTTGCGCGGGGGCAGCAATCAGCCCCAGCATTTT. This sequence encodes CASSLRGGSNQPQHF.

The chain links TRBV6-5 to TRBJ2-5; no definite D call. The ends were cut back, 6 bases at V and 11 bases at J, with 28 bases in the middle. The CDR3 spans 16 residues. Germline V lookup: CDR1 MNHEY, CDR2 SVGAGI. CDR3 DNA: TGTGCCAGCAGCTACCGCGGACCTTCGAAAAGGGATGAGCAGTACTTC. Translated, it gives CASSYRGPSKRDEQYF.

This clonotype has just a few counts. The CDR3 DNA is TGTGCCAGCAGTAACCGGGACAGCAATCAGCCCCAGCATTTT. This gives the protein CASSNRDSNQPQHF. V usage is TRBV7-9 and J usage is TRBJ1-5; tentatively, D is TRBD1 (5 bases). In germline, CDR1 is SEHNR, CDR2 FQNEAQ (reference sequence). The CDR3 runs to 14 residues. V lost 6 bases to trimming and J lost 1 base, with 10 bases between them. The whole variable domain, filled in from reference TRBV7-9 and TRBJ1-5, reads DTGVSQNPRHKITKRGQNVTFRCDPISEHNRLYWYRQTLGQGPEFLTYFQNEAQLEKSRLLSDRFSAERPKGSFSTLEIQRTEQGDSAMYLCASSNRDSNQPQHFGDGTRLSIL.

A remark on this clonotype: A junction end diverges from the germline sequence, so it may reflect a read error. This chain uses TRBV12-3 or TRBV12-4 with TRBJ1-5; no definite D call. There are 14 residues in the CDR3. The CDR3 bases are TGTACCAGCAGTTTAGACGGTCACAATCAGCCCCAGCATTTT. Translation gives CTSSLDGHNQPQHF.

V usage is TRBV6-6 and J usage is TRBJ2-1; 11 bases fit TRBD2. From germline, CDR1 is MNHNY and CDR2 SVGAGI (reference sequence). The CDR3 contains 15 residues. V gave up 3 bases and J gave up 6 bases; unmatched junction bases: 4. As DNA, the CDR3 is TGTGCCAGCAGTTATACTAGCGGGAGATTCAATGAGCAGTTCTTC. Translated: CASSYTSGRFNEQFF.

This clonotype has just a few counts. V usage is TRBV20-1 and J usage is TRBJ2-1; the match to TRBD2 covers 8 bases. The V gene's germline CDR1 is DFQATT and CDR2 SNEGSKA (reference sequence). Trimming removed 3 bases from V and 6 bases from J; junction bases left unmatched: 13. This CDR3 spans 16 amino acids. As DNA, the CDR3 is TGCAGTGCTAGTGGTCAGCGGGGGAGTCCTTCCAATGAGCAGTTCTTC. Protein product: CSASGQRGSPSNEQFF.

There are many counts of this clonotype. J is TRBJ2-7 and V is TRBV4-1; no reliable D call. V gave up 0 bases and J gave up 0 bases, with 9 bases separating them. The CDR3 runs to 15 residues. The germline V gene has CDR1 MGHRA and CDR2 YSYEKL. The CDR3, as DNA: TGCGCCAGCAGCCAAGATCGCGCCAACTCCTACGAGCAGTACTTC. Its translation is CASSQDRANSYEQYF.

The CDR3, as DNA: TGTGCCTGGAGTGTACCCCCACTAAGGAGCGGGGAGCAGTTCTTC. Amino acid sequence: CAWSVPPLRSGEQFF. The rearrangement uses TRBV30 and TRBJ2-1, with a weak D call TRBD2 (6 bases). The CDR3 sequence is 15 residues long. Germline CDR1 and CDR2: GTSNPN and SVGIG (reference sequence). V dropped 0 bases and J dropped 10 bases, with 19 bases sitting between them.

At least ten counts were recorded for this clonotype. One end of the junction varies from germline; a read error may be responsible. The chain employs TRBV7-2 and TRBJ2-3, with 7 bases fitting TRBD2. Germline values: CDR1 SGHTA, CDR2 FQGNSA. The CDR3 is 15 residues long. CDR3 nucleotides: TGTGCCAGCAGCGTAGCGGGCAACTCCCCAGATACGCAGTATTTT. Encoded protein: CASSVAGNSPDTQYF.

This clonotype has more than one count but fewer than ten. The chain recombines TRBV2 with TRBJ2-5; D is possibly TRBD2 (5 bases). Trimming took off 2 bases at V and 6 bases at J, with 19 bases between the two ends. This CDR3 contains 16 residues. CDR1 SNHLY and CDR2 FYNNEI come from the germline V gene. Here the CDR3 reads CASSELGGRDVKTQYF. The CDR3 nucleotides are TGTGCCAGCAGTGAACTCGGTGGGAGAGACGTAAAGACCCAGTACTTC.

This clonotype has only a few counts. The chain recombines TRBV6-5 with TRBJ2-7; D is uncertain. Gene TRBJ2-5 matches the end of the DNA better, so the J call may be wrong. This CDR3 has 12 amino acids. CDR1 is MNHEY and CDR2 is SVGAGI in the germline V gene. The CDR3: CASGPTQETQYF. The CDR3, as DNA: TGTGCCAGCGGCCCTACGCAAGAGACCCAGTACTTC.

The chain is built from TRBV27 and TRBJ1-3; D perhaps matches TRBD1 (5 bases). CDR3 length: 16 amino acids. The germline V gene encodes CDR1 MNHEY and CDR2 SMNVEV (reference sequence). V dropped 5 bases and J dropped 3 bases, with 17 bases sitting between them. CDR3 region: CASSTRAGTSGNTIYF. The DNA for the CDR3 is TGTGCCAGCAGTACTCGCGCCGGGACGAGTGGAAACACCATATATTTT.

As to this clonotype: A much larger clone differs from this one at a single base, so this may be a read error. The DNA of the CDR3 is TGTGCCAGCAGTCAATCGACTAGTCCCGACGAGCAGTACTTC. Its translation: CASSQSTSPDEQYF. The gene calls are TRBV25-1 and TRBJ2-7; tentative D call: TRBD2 (6 bases). The CDR3 sequence is 14 residues long. With 5 bases removed from V and 5 bases from J, the gap between germline ends came to 16 bases. CDR1 is MGHDK and CDR2 is SYGVNS in the germline V gene.